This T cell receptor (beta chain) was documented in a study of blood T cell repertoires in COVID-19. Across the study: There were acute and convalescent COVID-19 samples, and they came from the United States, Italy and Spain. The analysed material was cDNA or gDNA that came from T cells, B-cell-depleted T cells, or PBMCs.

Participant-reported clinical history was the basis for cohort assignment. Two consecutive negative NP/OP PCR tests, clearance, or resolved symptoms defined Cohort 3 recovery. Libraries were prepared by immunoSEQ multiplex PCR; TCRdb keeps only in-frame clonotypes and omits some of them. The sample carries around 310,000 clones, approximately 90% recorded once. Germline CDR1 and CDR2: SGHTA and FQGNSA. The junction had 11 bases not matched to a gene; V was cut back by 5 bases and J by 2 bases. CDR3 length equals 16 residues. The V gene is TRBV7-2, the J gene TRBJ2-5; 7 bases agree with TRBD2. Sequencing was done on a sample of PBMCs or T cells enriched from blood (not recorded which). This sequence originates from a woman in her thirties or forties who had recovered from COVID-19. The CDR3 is CASSPAPSGTQETQYF. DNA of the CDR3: TGTGCCAGCAGCCCTGCCCCTAGCGGTACACAAGAGACCCAGTACTTC. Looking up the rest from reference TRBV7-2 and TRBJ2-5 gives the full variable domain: GAGVSQSPSNKVTEKGKDVELRCDPISGHTALYWYRQSLGQGLEFLIYFQGNSAPDKSGLPSDRFSAERTGGSVSTLTIQRTQQEDSAVYLCASSPAPSGTQETQYFGPGTRLLVL.